This section outlines one TCR beta chain sequence together with its context. This clonotype came up a few times. No cognate antigen has been identified for it. No base quality values were provided; no much bigger clone lies one nucleotide off. Sequencer: Illumina MiSeq. TCRbeta CDR3 amplification used genomic DNA from the sorted T cell subsets as template. Multiplex PCR with 30 forward and 13 reverse primers amplified the TCRbeta CDR3 region. PCR products were purified with AMPure XP beads, then indices and adaptors were added in a second 25-cycle PCR. Before sequencing, libraries were gel-purified with the QIAquick Gel Extraction Kit. From the authors' description of their analysis: Paired-end reads were merged using FLASH and were aligned with IgBLAST to IMGT V, D and J germline references. Reads with below 70% alignment identity to germline references were discarded, and some 10 million reads were retained study-wide. IMGT definitions were followed to assign CDR3 boundaries, reading frame and productivity. Highly-expanded clones were defined as clones at or above 1% of reads, and diversity was measured by normalized Shannon entropy. Group differences in Shannon entropy were tested with unpaired two-tailed t-tests. TCRdb reanalyzed the raw reads on its own, using fastp at Q25 for trimming and MiXCR for clone calling, and kept in-frame beta chains. Rows merge per CDR3 protein into single entries with the most common DNA and genes. The V and J calls and clone size come from TCRdb's table, not from the authors' own analysis. The sample includes approximately 260,000 distinct CDR3 sequences, with roughly 50% observed a single time. The ten top clones hold around 13% of the sample.

The germline V gene encodes CDR1 DFQATT and CDR2 SNEGSKA (reference sequence). The CDR3, from cysteine to phenylalanine, totals 12 residues. The only DNA kept is the CDR3, 36 bases in frame from the first base. V gives up 5 bases and J gives up 4 bases, and the segment between their germline ends measures 11 bases. This entry belongs to a study of type 1 and type 2 diabetes patients (dated by TCRdb to the mid-2010s). Describing the broader study: The cohort comprised ten or so type 1 diabetes patients, a few type 2 diabetes patients and 6 or 7 nondiabetic controls recruited in China. Similar V gene usage was observed when roughly 18-cycle and roughly 27-cycle amplification were compared, suggesting similar primer efficiencies and random PCR bias. Throughout the study, CD4 or CD8 MicroBeads on MACS columns were used to positively select CD4+ and CD8+ T cells from PBMCs. A total of roughly 20,000,000 paired-end reads was generated across the whole study. The TCRbeta libraries underwent paired-end sequencing on Illumina HiSeq 2000 or MiSeq instruments. TCRbeta repertoires were profiled by high-throughput sequencing in the study to compare type 1 diabetes, type 2 diabetes and nondiabetic individuals. Type 2 diabetes patients served as a disease comparison group for the type 1 diabetes patients. The study at large found these results: Study groups were not matched for age and gender, which possibly biased interpretation. Type 2 diabetes and control samples had highly correlated V and J gene usage patterns, with the correlation between samples averaging about 0.97. In both CD4+ and CD8+ T cells, type 2 diabetes repertoires were highly diverse, with diversity significantly greater than that of type 1 diabetes repertoires. Type 2 diabetes patients had few highly-expanded CD4+ clones, median one, accounting for a median approximately 3.9% of reads. Since just a limited number of T2D and control samples were sequenced, some T1D-only HECs might also appear in more T2D or control samples.

All diabetic patients met standard classification criteria for type 1 or type 2 diabetes, with glucose and C-peptide assessed by WHO-recommended methods. Donors with other autoimmune diseases or infections within the previous four weeks were excluded. Ten milliliters of peripheral blood were collected from each participant. LymphoPrep density separation was used to isolate PBMCs. This sequence originates from a young man with type 2 diabetes. This sequence uses TRBV20-1 and TRBJ2-5; matching of 6 bases hints at TRBD2 as the D gene. Sequenced: peripheral blood mononuclear cells (PBMCs). The CDR3 loop reads CSALGGRETQYF. The DNA reads TGCAGTGCTTTGGGGGGTAGAGAGACCCAGTACTTC.